This TCR beta chain was identified in a study of Graves' ophthalmopathy and Graves' hyperthyroidism. At the level of the study: Peripheral blood was gathered at the point of initial diagnosis, before any treatment started.

Researchers took RNA transcripts and amplified TCR beta CDR3 regions from them. Second-round multiplex PCR came after a first-round RT-PCR that employed HTBI primers. TCRdb processed the multiplex PCR reads anew with MiXCR; each CDR3 protein has one entry. The sample yields 500,000 to 700,000 distinct CDR3 sequences, about 20% seen once. In this cohort's terms, stable hyperthyroidism meant no ophthalmopathy by 18 months of follow-up. Germline lookup yields CDR1 GTSNPN and CDR2 SVGIG (reference sequence). Trimming pared 5 bases from V and 8 bases from J, leaving 15 bases between. The CDR3 extends over 12 amino acids.

This chain joins TRBV30 and TRBJ1-1; tentative D call: TRBD1 (6 bases). The sequencing sample was made of peripheral blood. The sequence came from a young woman with stable Graves' hyperthyroidism. Some clones in this sample may be carry-over from other donors' samples. CDR3 nucleotide sequence: TGTGCCTGGGAGAGACAGGAGCGAGAAGCTTTCTTT. Translating gives CAWERQEREAFF. The full variable domain, in which reference TRBV30 and TRBJ1-1 provide the parts outside the CDR3, is SQTIHQWPATLVQPVGSPLSLECTVEGTSNPNLYWYRQAAGRGLQLLFYSVGIGQISSEVPQNLSASRPQDRQFILSSKKLLLSDSGFYLCAWERQEREAFFGQGTRLTVV.